Following are 31 T cell receptor beta chains from one sample sequenced in a study of T cell repertoires in cytomegalovirus infection. In TCRdb, the reads were re-called with MiXCR into one record per CDR3 protein. The sample consists of 130,000 or so distinct CDR3 sequences, 5% to 6.5% of them appearing once. Sequencing used PBMCs. Receptors originate from a human donor in good health (CMV status not recorded). Some clones in this sample may be carry-over from other donors' samples.

This clonotype has ten or more counts. The rearrangement uses TRBV9 and TRBJ1-2; 9 bases fit TRBD1. The germline V gene encodes CDR1 SGDLS and CDR2 YYNGEE. The V gene end was trimmed by 3 bases and the J gene end by 6 bases; junction bases not matched to a gene: 9. The CDR3 is 15 amino acids. The CDR3 nucleotides are TGTGCCAGCAGCGCGGCACAGGGGGCCCCCCATGGCTACACCTTC. Its translation: CASSAAQGAPHGYTF.

Ten or more counts support this clonotype. The gene calls are TRBV20-1 and TRBJ2-3; D uncertain. CDR3 length: 12 amino acids. Germline loops: CDR1 DFQATT, CDR2 SNEGSKA (reference sequence). Deletions cut 7 bases from V and 1 base from J, with 9 bases between. Here the CDR3 DNA reads TGCAGTGTCTGGCACCGCACAGATACGCAGTATTTT. Its translation is CSVWHRTDTQYF.

Ten or more counts support this clonotype. The V and J genes are TRBV7-9 and TRBJ2-7, with D hard to call. This CDR3 spans 14 amino acids. V gave up 5 bases and J gave up 1 base, with 12 bases separating them. The germline V gene encodes CDR1 SEHNR and CDR2 FQNEAQ (reference sequence). The CDR3 region is CASSPSAVSYEQYF. CDR3 in DNA: TGTGCCAGCAGCCCCTCGGCCGTATCCTACGAGCAGTACTTC.

This clonotype occurred many times. The chain joins TRBV28 to TRBJ2-7; D remains unclear. V was pared by 5 bases and J by 7 bases, with 9 bases between. This CDR3 comprises 11 residues. Germline V CDR1 and CDR2: MDHEN, SYDVKM. The CDR3 sequence is CASSPFGEQYF. The DNA for the CDR3 is TGTGCCAGCAGTCCCTTCGGGGAGCAGTACTTC.

The V call is TRBV24-1, the J call TRBJ1-2; D is unclear. Germline V gene data show CDR1 as KGHDR and CDR2 as SFDVKD. The CDR3 is 11 residues long. V was shortened by 6 bases and J by 13 bases, with 14 bases between the two germline ends. DNA of the CDR3: TGTGCCACCAGTCGACCCGGTGTGGGCACCTTC. It encodes CATSRPGVGTF.

This clonotype came up many times. The rearrangement joins TRBV7-8 to TRBJ2-4, with 10 bases lining up with TRBD2. The CDR3 sequence is 18 residues long. Germline lookup yields CDR1 SGHVS and CDR2 FQNEAQ. With 1 base clipped from V and 0 bases from J, the junction kept 6 bases outside the gene matches. CDR3 in amino acids: CASSLVLAGNLAKNIQYF. CDR3 nucleotides: TGTGCCAGCAGCTTAGTACTAGCGGGGAACCTAGCCAAAAACATTCAGTACTTC.

In this sample, this clonotype turned up many times. CDR3 DNA sequence: TGTGCCAGCAGCTATAGCGGGGGCCAATACAATGAGCAGTTCTTC. It is translated as CASSYSGGQYNEQFF. V and J are TRBV6-2 or TRBV6-3 and TRBJ2-1; TRBD2 agrees at 9 bases. Trimming cost V 6 bases and J 4 bases; bases outside gene matches: 7. The CDR3 is 15 amino acids. Germline CDR1 and CDR2: MNHEY and SVGEGT.

Many counts were recorded for this clonotype. The chain couples TRBV11-2 to TRBJ2-2; D is unresolved. This CDR3 has 13 amino acids. Trimming took off 3 bases at V and 3 bases at J, with 5 bases between the two ends. Germline CDR1 reads SGHAT; CDR2 reads FQNNGV. The CDR3 bases are TGTGCCAGCAGCTTTCTTGACACCGGGGAGCTGTTTTTT. Amino acids: CASSFLDTGELFF.

In its sample, this clonotype was seen a few times. V usage is TRBV7-4 and J usage is TRBJ2-6; no firm D call. The V gene's germline CDR1 is SGHVT and CDR2 SQSDAQ. This CDR3 contains 12 residues. V lost 2 bases and J lost 9, with 5 bases in between. The CDR3 spells CASSLPLNVLTF. The CDR3 DNA sequence: TGTGCCAGCAGCTTACCCCTCAACGTCCTGACTTTC.

This clonotype was detected ten times or more. The chain links TRBV7-2 to TRBJ2-5, with D possibly TRBD1 on 5 matching bases. Trimming left V 4 bases short and J 5 bases short, with 11 bases between. Per germline, CDR1 SGHTA and CDR2 FQGNSA. The CDR3 consists of 13 residues. The CDR3 DNA reads as TGTGCCAGCAGCTCCAGGGTGCTGGAGACCCAGTACTTC. Its protein is CASSSRVLETQYF.

The V gene is TRBV20-1, the J gene TRBJ1-4; maybe TRBD1 (6 bases). The V gene lost 4 bases and the J gene lost 6 bases, with 12 bases spanning the gap. From germline, CDR1 is DFQATT and CDR2 SNEGSKA (reference sequence). The length of the CDR3 is 13 residues. CDR3 nucleotides: TGCAGTGCTAAGACAGGACATGATGAAAAACTGTTTTTT. Its translation: CSAKTGHDEKLFF.

The sample holds many counts of this clonotype. This chain joins TRBV2 and TRBJ2-4; weak D call: TRBD2 (5 bases). Germline V CDR1 and CDR2: SNHLY, FYNNEI. V was cut by 4 bases and J by 2 bases, with 9 bases left in between. The CDR3 length is 14 residues. The CDR3 bases are TGTGCCAGCAGTGGGCCCGGGACCAAAAACATTCAGTACTTC. Its protein product is CASSGPGTKNIQYF.

This clonotype showed up many times. The gene calls are TRBV7-8 and TRBJ2-7; D may be TRBD1 (6 bases). V gave up 5 bases and J gave up 0 bases, with 14 bases separating them. Germline assignment: CDR1 SGHVS and CDR2 FQNEAQ. The length of the CDR3 is 15 residues. The CDR3 protein is CASSGNRASSYEQYF. The CDR3 nucleotides read TGTGCCAGCAGCGGAAACAGGGCGAGCTCCTACGAGCAGTACTTC.

This clonotype was seen a few times. The chain recombines TRBV15 with TRBJ2-7, with TRBD1 as a possible D gene (6 bases). Germline V gene lookup returns CDR1 LNHNV and CDR2 YYDKDF (reference sequence). The CDR3 is made up of 16 amino acids. The V end lost 5 bases, the J end lost 1 base, and 18 bases lay between the germline ends. The CDR3 DNA reads as TGTGCCACCAGCGCGCCCGGGACATCCGGGTCCTACGAGCAGTACTTC. Protein: CATSAPGTSGSYEQYF.

This clonotype was picked up many times. This sequence joins TRBV7-9 and TRBJ2-3; D may be TRBD1 (5 bases). Trimming removed 1 base at V and 0 bases at J, with 11 bases between. The length of the CDR3 is 16 residues. In germline, CDR1 is SEHNR, CDR2 FQNEAQ (reference sequence). CDR3 coding DNA: TGTGCCAGCAGCTTAGATGGCAGGGCTAGCACAGATACGCAGTATTTT. It encodes CASSLDGRASTDTQYF.

As concerns this clonotype: A clone one base away is much larger, so this may be a read error. V is TRBV6-2 or TRBV6-3 and J is TRBJ2-1; D possibly corresponds to TRBD2 (6 bases). Trimming removed 8 bases from V and 3 bases from J, with 8 bases in between. Per the germline V gene, CDR1 is MNHEY and CDR2 is SVGEGT. CDR3 length: 12 residues. The CDR3 DNA is TGTGCCAGCCGGCGGGGCTACAATGAGCAGTTCTTC. Amino acid sequence: CASRRGYNEQFF.

This clonotype was detected many times. The gene calls are TRBV7-2 and TRBJ2-7, with 10 bases that match TRBD2. V lost 5 bases, J lost 2 bases, and 3 bases stayed unmatched. The CDR3 spans 14 residues. Germline V CDR1 and CDR2: SGHTA, FQGNSA. Here the CDR3 DNA reads TGTGCCAGCAGCACGAGCGGGGGGGCCTACGAGCAGTACTTC. This encodes CASSTSGGAYEQYF. Looking up the rest from reference TRBV7-2 and TRBJ2-7 gives the full variable domain: GAGVSQSPSNKVTEKGKDVELRCDPISGHTALYWYRQSLGQGLEFLIYFQGNSAPDKSGLPSDRFSAERTGGSVSTLTIQRTQQEDSAVYLCASSTSGGAYEQYFGPGTRLTVT.

This clonotype has just a few counts. The rearrangement links TRBV7-2 to TRBJ2-5, with D possibly being TRBD1 (5 bases). Germline V lookup: CDR1 SGHTA, CDR2 FQGNSA. With 5 bases removed from V and 4 bases from J, the gap between germline ends came to 17 bases. CDR3 size: 15 residues. The CDR3 here is CASSELRARGETQYF. The CDR3 region has the DNA TGTGCCAGCAGCGAGCTTAGGGCTAGGGGAGAGACCCAGTACTTC.

This clonotype was counted ten times or more. The chain couples TRBV7-9 to TRBJ2-7; 12 bases line up with TRBD1. V lost 5 bases and J lost 3; bases outside the gene matches: 5. The length of the CDR3 is 15 residues. Per the germline V gene, CDR1 is SEHNR and CDR2 is FQNEAQ (reference sequence). The CDR3 loop reads CASSPGQGAYYEQYF. The CDR3 DNA follows: TGTGCCAGCAGCCCGGGACAGGGGGCGTACTACGAGCAGTACTTC.

Notes on this clonotype: Just one base apart from a much larger clone, this may be a read error. This sequence joins TRBV12-3 or TRBV12-4 and TRBJ2-3; the D call may be TRBD1 or TRBD2 (6 bases each). The CDR3 is made up of 15 amino acids. DNA for the CDR3: TGTGCCAGCAGTTACGGGGGCAGCAGCACAGTTACGCAGTATTTT. The encoded protein is CASSYGGSSTVTQYF.

This clonotype was recorded at least ten times. The chain combines TRBV20-1 with TRBJ2-7; TRBD1 agrees at 8 bases. The CDR3 has 14 amino acids. Germline V lookup: CDR1 DFQATT, CDR2 SNEGSKA (reference sequence). Losses at the gene ends were 0 bases for V and 3 bases for J; bases not matched to a gene: 4. The CDR3 sequence is CSAREGTGGYEQYF. CDR3 in DNA: TGCAGTGCTAGAGAAGGGACAGGAGGCTACGAGCAGTACTTC.

The sample holds a few counts of this clonotype. This chain joins TRBV15 and TRBJ1-2; D remains unclear. The germline V and J ends were trimmed by 5 bases and 4 bases, with 23 bases remaining between them. Germline V gives CDR1 LNHNV, CDR2 YYDKDF (reference sequence). The CDR3 sequence is 17 residues long. CDR3 in amino acids: CATSPGRAQFPGYGYTF. The CDR3, as DNA: TGTGCCACCAGCCCCGGCCGCGCACAGTTTCCGGGCTATGGCTACACCTTC.

This clonotype appeared many times. This chain links TRBV4-3 with TRBJ2-3; 7 bases line up with TRBD1. Germline V gene sequence: CDR1 LGHNA, CDR2 YSLEER. Trimming cost V 1 base and J 0 bases; bases outside gene matches: 10. The CDR3 totals 18 residues. The CDR3 here is CASSQGYRQGGSTDTQYF. The DNA of the CDR3 is TGCGCCAGCAGCCAAGGCTACCGACAGGGCGGAAGCACAGATACGCAGTATTTT.

In its sample, this clonotype was seen many times. V and J are TRBV7-2 and TRBJ2-7; D ambiguous. Deletions cut 7 bases from V and 6 bases from J, with 13 bases between. Germline V lookup: CDR1 SGHTA, CDR2 FQGNSA. The CDR3 has 12 residues. This CDR3 is CASTNEKSEQYF. The DNA for the CDR3 is TGTGCCAGCACCAATGAGAAGTCCGAGCAGTACTTC.

This clonotype was recorded at least ten times. The chain is built from TRBV7-2 and TRBJ2-5; 16 positions match TRBD2. Germline CDR1 reads SGHTA; CDR2 reads FQGNSA. CDR3 length: 17 residues. V lost 5 bases to trimming and J lost 2 bases; unmatched junction nucleotides: 5. This CDR3 reads CASSKGLAGGTQETQYF. For the CDR3, the DNA is TGTGCCAGCAGCAAGGGACTAGCGGGGGGGACACAAGAGACCCAGTACTTC.

This clonotype was detected many times. The V gene is TRBV5-4, the J gene TRBJ2-2; possibly TRBD1 or TRBD2 for D (5 bases each). Germline lookup yields CDR1 SGHNT and CDR2 YYREEE (reference sequence). This CDR3 spans 16 amino acids. V lost 3 bases to trimming and J lost 0 bases, with 12 bases between them. The CDR3 coding sequence is TGTGCCAGCAGCTCCGGGACGCCTGCGAACACCGGGGAGCTGTTTTTT. This encodes CASSSGTPANTGELFF. Filled out from reference TRBV5-4 and TRBJ2-2, the complete variable domain reads ETGVTQSPTHLIKTRGQQVTLRCSSQSGHNTVSWYQQALGQGPQFIFQYYREEENGRGNFPPRFSGLQFPNYSSELNVNALELDDSALYLCASSSGTPANTGELFFGEGSRLTVL.

The sample holds many counts of this clonotype. V and J are TRBV2 and TRBJ2-3; D may match TRBD1 or TRBD2 (5 bases each). This CDR3 is 14 amino acids long. Trimming cost V 10 bases and J 1 base, with 15 bases left between them. Germline V gene sequence: CDR1 SNHLY, CDR2 FYNNEI. CDR3 DNA sequence: TGTGCCACCCAAGCGGACATGCGCACAGATACGCAGTATTTT. Translated, it gives CATQADMRTDTQYF.

There are many counts of this clonotype. The gene calls are TRBV12-3 or TRBV12-4 and TRBJ1-5; D unresolved. V shed 7 bases and J shed 5 bases, with 18 bases lying between them. The CDR3 length is 15 residues. This CDR3 reads CASTPLGRSDQPQHF. Here the CDR3 DNA reads TGTGCCAGCACCCCCCTCGGCCGGTCCGATCAGCCCCAGCATTTT.

This clonotype was observed at least ten times. The chain uses TRBV6-6 and TRBJ1-2, with TRBD1 matching over 7 bases. Germline V gene sequence: CDR1 MNHNY, CDR2 SVGAGI (reference sequence). The CDR3 runs to 15 residues. Losses at the gene ends were 2 bases for V and 6 bases for J; bases not matched to a gene: 9. CDR3 in amino acids: CASSYVGEQGDGYTF. The CDR3 DNA reads as TGTGCCAGCAGTTACGTTGGGGAGCAGGGGGATGGCTACACCTTC.

In this sample, this clonotype turned up many times. This chain links TRBV7-2 with TRBJ2-4; D uncertain. Per the germline V gene, CDR1 is SGHTA and CDR2 is FQGNSA. The CDR3 totals 15 residues. The V end was cut by 7 bases, the J end by 0 bases, with 13 bases between. CDR3: CASNLPQVAKNIQYF. The CDR3 DNA is TGTGCCAGCAACCTCCCGCAGGTAGCCAAAAACATTCAGTACTTC.

This clonotype was counted ten times or more. The gene calls are TRBV7-2 and TRBJ1-1, with D perhaps matching TRBD1 (5 bases). The CDR3 has 14 amino acids. The germline gives CDR1 SGHTA, CDR2 FQGNSA. Trimming took 5 bases from V and 4 from J, leaving 14 bases between them. CDR3 loop: CASSTPRGRTEAFF. In DNA form, the CDR3 reads TGTGCCAGCAGCACCCCGCGGGGACGCACTGAAGCTTTCTTT.